A single T cell receptor beta chain is shown here with its context. The sample originates from a study of T-cell memory formation after mild COVID-19. CDR1 and CDR2 from the germline V gene are ENHRY and SYGVKD. This CDR3 has 15 residues. Trimming took 10 bases from V and 0 from J, leaving 16 bases between them. TCRdb re-analysed the 5' RACE reads in MiXCR, keeping a single row per CDR3 protein. The table shows about 560,000 distinct CDR3 sequences, with over 15% occurring only once. The J gene is TRBJ2-1, the V gene TRBV10-3; D is possibly TRBD1 (6 bases). Sequenced input: PBMCs or a T cell subset sorted from them (not recorded which). The TCR comes from an adult woman who had mild COVID-19 (a few samples of this study predate the infection). Cell type and time point are not known. The DNA for the CDR3 is TGTGCCACCGATCCCGAGGGGGACTCCTACAATGAGCAGTTCTTC. Its translation is CATDPEGDSYNEQFF.